This section outlines one TCR beta chain sequence together with its context. Other DNA sequences of this sample code for an identical CDR3. The sample belongs to a study of blood T cell repertoires in COVID-19. In the study overall: Acute and convalescent COVID-19 specimens originated in the United States, Italy and Spain. Nucleic acid was either cDNA or gDNA, and it came from T cells, B-cell-depleted T cells, or PBMCs.

The CDR3 has 15 residues. Germline V lookup: CDR1 LGHNA, CDR2 YSLEER. V trimming: 1 base; J trimming: 6 bases; junction bases outside the gene matches: 2. As originally analysed: Reference gene primers were amplified, and this amplification served to estimate nucleated cell counts. Produced via immunoSEQ multiplex PCR; TCRdb's table is partial and in-frame only. The V and J calls and the clone size are those of that table, but D and trimming were determined from the DNA. The sample includes 110,000 to 150,000 clones, 81% of them seen just once. The sequenced sample was peripheral blood. V gene TRBV4-3 combines with J gene TRBJ1-4; 10 bases line up with TRBD1. This sequence was found in a human donor in a cohort sampled during active COVID-19. The CDR3 bases are TGCGCCAGCAGCCAAGGTGGGACAGGGGATGAAAAACTGTTTTTT. Residues: CASSQGGTGDEKLFF.